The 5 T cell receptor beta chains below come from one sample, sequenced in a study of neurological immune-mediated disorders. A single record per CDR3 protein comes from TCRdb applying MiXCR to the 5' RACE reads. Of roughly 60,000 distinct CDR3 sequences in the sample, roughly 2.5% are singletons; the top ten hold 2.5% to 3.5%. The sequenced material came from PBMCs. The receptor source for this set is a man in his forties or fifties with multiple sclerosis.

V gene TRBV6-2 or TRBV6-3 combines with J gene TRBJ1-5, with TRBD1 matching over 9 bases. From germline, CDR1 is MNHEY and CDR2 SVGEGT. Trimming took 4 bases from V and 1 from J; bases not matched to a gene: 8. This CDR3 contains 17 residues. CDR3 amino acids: CASSFNTGGQSNQPQHF. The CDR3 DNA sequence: TGTGCCAGCAGTTTCAATACAGGGGGCCAAAGCAATCAGCCCCAGCATTTT.

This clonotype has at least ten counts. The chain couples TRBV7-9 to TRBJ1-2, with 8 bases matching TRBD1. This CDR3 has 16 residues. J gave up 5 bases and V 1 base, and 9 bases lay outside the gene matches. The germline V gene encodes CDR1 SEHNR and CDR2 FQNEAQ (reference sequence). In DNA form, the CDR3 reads TGTGCCAGCAGCTTAGAAGAGGGCAGGGGGCCATATGGCTACACCTTC. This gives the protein CASSLEEGRGPYGYTF.

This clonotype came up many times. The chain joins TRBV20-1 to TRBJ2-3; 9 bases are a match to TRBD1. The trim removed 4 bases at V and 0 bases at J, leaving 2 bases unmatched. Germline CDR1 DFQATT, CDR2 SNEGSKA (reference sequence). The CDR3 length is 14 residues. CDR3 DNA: TGCAGTGCTAAAGGGACAGGGAGCACAGATACGCAGTATTTT. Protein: CSAKGTGSTDTQYF.

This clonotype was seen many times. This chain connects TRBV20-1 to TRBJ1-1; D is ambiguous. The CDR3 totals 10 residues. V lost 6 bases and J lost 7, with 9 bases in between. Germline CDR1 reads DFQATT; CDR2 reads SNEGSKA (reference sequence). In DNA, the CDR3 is TGCAGTGCCGTAGGACGTGAAGCTTTCTTT. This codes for CSAVGREAFF.

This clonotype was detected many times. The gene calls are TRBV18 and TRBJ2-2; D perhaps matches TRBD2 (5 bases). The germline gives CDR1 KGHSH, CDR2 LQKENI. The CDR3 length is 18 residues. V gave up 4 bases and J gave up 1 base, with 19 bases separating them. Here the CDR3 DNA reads TGTGCCAGCTCACTAATAGCGACCCTCACCGGGAACACCGGGGAGCTGTTTTTT. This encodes CASSLIATLTGNTGELFF.